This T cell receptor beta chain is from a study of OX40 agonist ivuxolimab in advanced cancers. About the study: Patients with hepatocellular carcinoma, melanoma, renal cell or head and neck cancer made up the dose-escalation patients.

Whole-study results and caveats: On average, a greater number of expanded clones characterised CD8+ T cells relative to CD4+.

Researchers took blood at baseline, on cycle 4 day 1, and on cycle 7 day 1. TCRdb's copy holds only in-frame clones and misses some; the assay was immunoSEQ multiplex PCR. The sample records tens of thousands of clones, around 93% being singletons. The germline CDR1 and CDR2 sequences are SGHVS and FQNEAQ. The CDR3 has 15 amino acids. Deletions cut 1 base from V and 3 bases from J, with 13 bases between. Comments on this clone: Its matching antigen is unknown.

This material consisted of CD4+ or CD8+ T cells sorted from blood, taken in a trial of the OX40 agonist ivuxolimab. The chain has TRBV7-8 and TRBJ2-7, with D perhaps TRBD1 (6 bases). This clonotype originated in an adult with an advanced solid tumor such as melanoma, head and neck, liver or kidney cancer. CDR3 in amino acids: CASSLVQGHIYEQYF. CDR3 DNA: TGTGCCAGCAGCTTAGTTCAGGGGCACATCTACGAGCAGTACTTC.